The entry below describes one T cell receptor beta chain. Generated by immunoSEQ multiplex PCR, the TCRdb table keeps only in-frame clones and is missing some. The sample contains around 83,000 clones, around 92% of which appear only once. Deletions cut 5 bases from V and 0 bases from J, with 13 bases between. The CDR3 spans 16 residues. Germline V gene sequence: CDR1 SGHTA, CDR2 FQGNSA. The data were obtained in a study of T cell responses to AZD1222 COVID-19 vaccine. The clonotype was recovered from an adult in good health. V and J are TRBV7-2 and TRBJ2-2; D unresolved. The source was peripheral blood, collected on day 0 of AZD1222 vaccination. DNA for the CDR3: TGTGCCAGCAGCCCCCCCAATAGGCCGAACACCGGGGAGCTGTTTTTT. It is translated as CASSPPNRPNTGELFF.